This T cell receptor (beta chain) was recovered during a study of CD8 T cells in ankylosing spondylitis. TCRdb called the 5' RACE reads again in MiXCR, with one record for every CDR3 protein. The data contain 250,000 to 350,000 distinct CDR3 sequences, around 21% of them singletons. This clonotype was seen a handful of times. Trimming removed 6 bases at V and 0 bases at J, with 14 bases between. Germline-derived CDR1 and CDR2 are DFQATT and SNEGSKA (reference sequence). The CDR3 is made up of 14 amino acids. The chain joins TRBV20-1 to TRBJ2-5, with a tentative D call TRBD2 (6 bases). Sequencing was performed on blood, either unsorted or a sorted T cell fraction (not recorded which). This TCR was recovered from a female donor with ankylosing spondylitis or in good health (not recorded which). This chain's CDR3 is CSAKGGGYQETQYF. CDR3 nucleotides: TGCAGTGCCAAGGGCGGAGGGTACCAAGAGACCCAGTACTTC.